Listed here are 30 T cell receptor beta chains from one sample, sequenced in a study of CD8 T cells in Susac syndrome. The RNA input was roughly 0.45 to 1 ug, and it was reverse transcribed with random hexamers. TCRdb reanalysed the immunoSEQ multiplex PCR reads using MiXCR and keeps one entry per CDR3 protein. The data contain about 130,000 distinct CDR3 sequences, less than 95% of them singletons. Sequencing was done on a sample of CD4+ T cells from PBMCs. The receptors were sampled from a human donor with multiple sclerosis.

The gene calls are TRBV25-1 and TRBJ1-1; the match to TRBD1 covers 10 bases. Germline assignment: CDR1 MGHDK and CDR2 SYGVNS. The CDR3 extends over 16 amino acids. V gave up 1 base and J gave up 5 bases; unmatched junction bases: 7. The CDR3 loop is CASSEFTGQGGTEAFF. The CDR3 DNA reads TGTGCCAGCAGTGAATTTACCGGACAGGGGGGAACTGAAGCTTTCTTT.

The V gene is TRBV30, the J gene TRBJ1-2; D unclear. V lost 0 bases and J lost 4, with 6 bases in between. CDR1 and CDR2 (germline): GTSNPN, SVGIG (reference sequence). CDR3 length: 12 amino acids. The DNA of the CDR3 is TGTGCCTGGAGTGTATCCGGCTATGGCTACACCTTC. It codes for CAWSVSGYGYTF.

The chain uses TRBV20-1 and TRBJ2-3; D remains ambiguous. Trimming took 1 base from V and 6 from J, leaving 14 bases between them. CDR3 length: 14 amino acids. CDR1 DFQATT and CDR2 SNEGSKA come from the germline V gene (reference sequence). Here the CDR3 reads CSARVRWWVDTQYF. The CDR3 DNA follows: TGCAGTGCTAGAGTGCGGTGGTGGGTCGATACGCAGTATTTT.

The CDR3, as DNA: TGTGCCAGCAGCTTAGTAGGACAGGGCGACACTGAAGCTTTCTTT. This sequence encodes CASSLVGQGDTEAFF. The chain employs TRBV7-9 and TRBJ1-1; 8 positions agree with TRBD1. CDR1 SEHNR and CDR2 FQNEAQ come from the germline V gene (reference sequence). This CDR3 comprises 15 residues. Losses at the gene ends were 1 base for V and 3 bases for J; bases not matched to a gene: 4.

The chain links TRBV15 to TRBJ2-1, with D perhaps matching TRBD1 (6 bases). This CDR3 comprises 13 residues. Trimming stripped 0 bases from V and 14 bases from J, with 14 bases between. Looked up from germline, CDR1 is LNHNV and CDR2 is YYDKDF (reference sequence). The CDR3 DNA reads TGTGCCACCAGCAGAGATGTTCAGGGGACGGAGTTCTTC. Translating it yields CATSRDVQGTEFF.

The chain combines TRBV23-1 with TRBJ2-1, with 10 positions matching TRBD1. TRBV23-1 is an ORF; its function is uncertain. Trimming cost V 2 bases and J 8 bases; bases outside gene matches: 12. CDR3 length: 17 residues. The CDR3 sequence is CASSQLARQGAMDEQFF. The CDR3 coding sequence is TGCGCCAGCAGTCAACTCGCCCGACAGGGGGCGATGGATGAGCAGTTCTTC.

The chain uses TRBV25-1 and TRBJ1-2, with TRBD1 identical over 8 bases. Germline lookup yields CDR1 MGHDK and CDR2 SYGVNS. With 5 bases clipped from V and 6 bases from J, the junction kept 5 bases outside the gene matches. CDR3 length: 13 amino acids. CDR3 amino acids: CASSTQGANGYTF. The CDR3 nucleotides read TGTGCCAGCAGTACTCAGGGGGCGAATGGCTACACCTTC.

The V call is TRBV7-8, the J call TRBJ1-4; no clear D gene. Germline V gives CDR1 SGHVS, CDR2 FQNEAQ. Trimming left V 2 bases short and J 9 bases short, with 7 bases between. The CDR3 loop spans 12 amino acids. DNA for the CDR3: TGTGCCAGCAGCTTACCACCCCAAAAACTGTTTTTT. Encoded protein: CASSLPPQKLFF.

The rearrangement links TRBV5-1 to TRBJ1-2; TRBD1 is a possible D gene (5 bases). The CDR3 extends over 15 amino acids. Between the trimmed V and J ends, which lost 0 bases and 8 bases, there was a span of 17 bases. Germline values: CDR1 SGHRS, CDR2 YFSETQ. The CDR3 loop is CASSLEQVGSGGYTF. Written as DNA, the CDR3 is TGCGCCAGCAGCTTGGAACAGGTGGGATCCGGCGGCTACACCTTC.

This clonotype was seen once. The chain is built from TRBV25-1 and TRBJ2-6; a possible D gene is TRBD2 (5 bases). Germline-derived CDR1 and CDR2 are MGHDK and SYGVNS. This CDR3 comprises 15 residues. V was pared by 6 bases and J by 1 base, with 10 bases between. CDR3: CASSGVGSGANVLTF. The CDR3 coding sequence is TGTGCCAGCAGCGGGGTGGGGTCTGGGGCCAACGTCCTGACTTTC.

The V and J genes are TRBV6-2 or TRBV6-3 and TRBJ1-1, with 9 bases fitting TRBD1. Germline values: CDR1 MNHEY, CDR2 SVGEGT. This CDR3 is built from 17 residues. V dropped 7 bases and J dropped 4; count of bases not matched to a gene: 16. The chain's CDR3 is CASTPGQGLFPGTEAFF. DNA of the CDR3: TGTGCCAGCACCCCCGGACAGGGGCTTTTTCCAGGCACTGAAGCTTTCTTT.

The genes are TRBV7-2 and TRBJ2-5, with TRBD1 matching over 8 bases. V shed 5 bases, J shed 5 bases, and the junction held 7 bases outside the gene matches. The CDR3 loop spans 14 amino acids. Looked up from germline, CDR1 is SGHTA and CDR2 is FQGNSA. The CDR3 bases are TGTGCCAGCAGCCTCGACAGGGGATGGGAGACCCAGTACTTC. It codes for CASSLDRGWETQYF.

The chain employs TRBV18 and TRBJ2-7; 11 bases fit TRBD2. In germline, CDR1 is KGHSH, CDR2 LQKENI. This CDR3 region has 15 residues. V dropped 6 bases and J dropped 1; count of bases not matched to a gene: 5. The CDR3 DNA is TGTGCCAGCTCGGCCGGGACTAGCGGATCCTACGAGCAGTACTTC. Its translation is CASSAGTSGSYEQYF. Together with reference TRBV18 and TRBJ2-7, the CDR3 gives the full variable domain: NAGVMQNPRHLVRRRGQEARLRCSPMKGHSHVYWYRQLPEEGLKFMVYLQKENIIDESGMPKERFSAEFPKEGPSILRIQQVVRGDSAAYFCASSAGTSGSYEQYFGPGTRLTVT.

The rearrangement joins TRBV5-6 to TRBJ1-2; 9 positions match TRBD1. The V segment lost 4 bases and the J segment 6 bases; nucleotides outside the gene matches: 10. Germline values: CDR1 SGHDT, CDR2 YYEEEE. The length of the CDR3 is 15 residues. Here the CDR3 DNA reads TGTGCCAGCAGCCAACCGCCGGGACAGGGAGATGGCTACACCTTC. Translating gives CASSQPPGQGDGYTF.

DNA for the CDR3: TGCAGTGCGCATACAGGGGGCACGAGCAATCAGCCCCAGCATTTT. Protein: CSAHTGGTSNQPQHF. The rearrangement uses TRBV20-1 and TRBJ1-5; 9 bases agree with TRBD1. CDR3 length equals 15 residues. V lost 6 bases to trimming and J lost 1 base; unmatched junction nucleotides: 7. Germline CDR1 and CDR2: DFQATT and SNEGSKA (reference sequence).

This chain uses TRBV30 with TRBJ1-2; the match to TRBD1 covers 7 bases. CDR1 GTSNPN and CDR2 SVGIG come from the germline V gene (reference sequence). The J segment lost 4 bases and the V segment lost 6 bases, leaving 5 bases of the junction unmatched. The CDR3 sequence is 12 residues long. This chain's CDR3 is CACWTGFYGYTF. The CDR3 DNA reads TGTGCCTGCTGGACAGGATTCTATGGCTACACCTTC.

The V gene is TRBV29-1, the J gene TRBJ2-7; weak D call: TRBD2 (6 bases). The germline V and J ends were trimmed by 4 bases and 5 bases, with 12 bases remaining between them. The CDR3 is 12 amino acids. Germline CDR1 and CDR2: SQVTM and ANQGSEA. CDR3 sequence reads: CSVVAGRNEQYF. Written as DNA, the CDR3 is TGCAGCGTTGTGGCAGGGAGGAACGAGCAGTACTTC.

V usage is TRBV2 and J usage is TRBJ2-1; D not certain. CDR1 is SNHLY and CDR2 is FYNNEI in the germline V gene. The V and J ends lost 1 base and 0 bases respectively, with 10 bases between them. The CDR3 is made up of 16 amino acids. The CDR3: CASSEGTYSSYNEQFF. The CDR3 DNA is TGTGCCAGCAGTGAAGGTACCTACAGCTCCTACAATGAGCAGTTCTTC.

V and J are TRBV7-9 and TRBJ1-1, with D maybe TRBD1 (6 bases). The CDR3 runs 13 residues. Trimming took off 4 bases at V and 4 bases at J, with 10 bases between the two ends. Germline assignment: CDR1 SEHNR and CDR2 FQNEAQ (reference sequence). CDR3: CASSSDRITEAFF. The DNA for the CDR3 is TGTGCCAGCAGCTCCGACAGGATCACTGAAGCTTTCTTT.

The V call is TRBV7-8, the J call TRBJ2-7; D remains unclear. Germline CDR1 reads SGHVS; CDR2 reads FQNEAQ. V was pared by 7 bases and J by 0 bases, with 13 bases between. The CDR3 has 14 residues. CDR3 sequence reads: CASTPSPSSYEQYF. CDR3 coding DNA: TGTGCCAGCACCCCATCCCCCAGCTCCTACGAGCAGTACTTC.

The chain carries TRBV12-3 or TRBV12-4 and TRBJ2-7; D may be TRBD2 (6 bases). The CDR3 is made up of 14 amino acids. V shed 3 bases and J shed 2 bases, with 11 bases lying between them. CDR3 DNA: TGTGCCAGCAGTTTGCGGGGAACCCCCTACGAGCAGTACTTC. Translating it yields CASSLRGTPYEQYF.

The V gene is TRBV18, the J gene TRBJ2-1; no clear D. This CDR3 is built from 13 residues. Trimming removed 6 bases from V and 5 bases from J, with 11 bases in between. Germline loops: CDR1 KGHSH, CDR2 LQKENI. CDR3 amino acids: CASSFNLNNEQFF. In nucleotides, the CDR3 is TGTGCCAGCTCCTTTAACCTTAACAATGAGCAGTTCTTC.

CDR3 in amino acids: CASSRTSGTLSYEQYF. The CDR3 DNA reads TGTGCCAGCAGCCGGACTAGCGGGACCCTCTCCTACGAGCAGTACTTC. The rearrangement joins TRBV7-9 to TRBJ2-7; TRBD2 agrees at 12 bases. This CDR3 has 16 amino acids. With V trimmed by 5 bases and J by 0 bases, 5 bases remained unmatched. CDR1 is SEHNR, CDR2 FQNEAQ, per germline (reference sequence).

The genes are TRBV2 and TRBJ2-4; D remains unclear. CDR3 length equals 13 residues. CDR1 and CDR2 (germline): SNHLY, FYNNEI. Deletions cut 2 bases from V and 5 bases from J, with 7 bases between. DNA of the CDR3: TGTGCCAGCAGTGAACCACATCAAAACATTCAGTACTTC. Translated: CASSEPHQNIQYF.

The chain recombines TRBV27 with TRBJ2-5; D is unresolved. This CDR3 region has 15 residues. CDR1 is MNHEY, CDR2 SMNVEV, per germline (reference sequence). The germline V and J ends were trimmed by 8 bases and 1 base, with 17 bases remaining between them. The chain's CDR3 is CASEIRESFQETQYF. In nucleotides, the CDR3 is TGTGCCAGCGAAATAAGAGAATCCTTCCAAGAGACCCAGTACTTC.

The chain combines TRBV7-7 with TRBJ1-4, with D unclear. CDR1 and CDR2 (germline): SSHAT, FNYEAQ (reference sequence). The CDR3 contains 15 residues. Trimming cost V 1 base and J 0 bases, with 6 bases left between them. The CDR3 region is CASSLGTATNEKLFF. CDR3 DNA sequence: TGTGCCAGCAGCTTAGGGACCGCAACTAATGAAAAACTGTTTTTT.

The V gene is TRBV28, the J gene TRBJ1-1; D is unresolved. The CDR3 is 14 amino acids. Germline-derived CDR1 and CDR2 are MDHEN and SYDVKM. The V gene lost 3 bases and the J gene lost 0 bases, with 8 bases spanning the gap. CDR3 sequence: CASSFGPLNTEAFF. The DNA for the CDR3 is TGTGCCAGCAGTTTTGGACCGCTGAACACTGAAGCTTTCTTT.

V is TRBV29-1 and J is TRBJ1-1; no reliable D call. The V gene's germline CDR1 is SQVTM and CDR2 ANQGSEA. CDR3 length: 15 amino acids. With 1 base removed from V and 0 bases from J, the gap between germline ends came to 12 bases. The CDR3 nucleotides are TGCAGCGTTGAAGGACGAGCAATAATGAACACTGAAGCTTTCTTT. Its translation: CSVEGRAIMNTEAFF. The entire variable domain, with the rest obtained from reference TRBV29-1 and TRBJ1-1, is as follows: SAVISQKPSRDICQRGTSLTIQCQVDSQVTMMFWYRQQPGQSLTLIATANQGSEATYESGFVIDKFPISRPNLTFSTLTVSNMSPEDSSIYLCSVEGRAIMNTEAFFGQGTRLTVV.

The gene calls are TRBV14 and TRBJ1-2, with D unclear. V lost 1 base and J 9 bases, leaving 9 bases between the germline ends. CDR3 length: 12 residues. Looked up from germline, CDR1 is SGHDN and CDR2 is FVKESK. DNA for the CDR3: TGTGCCAGCAGCCAAGGCGTTGGGAGCTACACCTTC. Amino acid sequence: CASSQGVGSYTF.

The chain recombines TRBV6-2 or TRBV6-3 with TRBJ1-2; 7 bases agree with TRBD1. The CDR3 spans 17 residues. In germline, CDR1 is MNHEY, CDR2 SVGEGT. With 6 bases clipped from V and 2 bases from J, the junction kept 15 bases outside the gene matches. DNA of the CDR3: TGTGCCAGCAGCTCCCCTCTTATCCAGGGGGGGAACTATGGCTACACCTTC. Protein product: CASSSPLIQGGNYGYTF.